This T cell receptor beta chain stems from a study of T cells in Graves' hyperthyroidism and ophthalmopathy. Study overall: The authors collected peripheral blood at initial diagnosis, before any treatment.

This CDR3 is 14 amino acids long. V lost 4 bases and J 3 bases, leaving 16 bases between the germline ends. CDR1 is SQVTM, CDR2 ANQGSEA, per germline. As for this clonotype: Its matching antigen is unknown.

RNA transcripts gave rise to amplified TCR beta CDR3 regions. When the TCR CDR3 underwent first-round RT-PCR, the HTBI primer set was used. Via MiXCR, TCRdb re-called the multiplex PCR reads, giving one row per CDR3 protein. This sample yields hundreds of thousands of distinct CDR3 sequences, of which roughly a quarter are seen a single time; approximately 11% belongs to the top ten. In making diagnoses, clinical symptoms, serum thyroxine and TRAb, thyroid ultrasound and orbital computed tomography were all used. Each 10 ml fresh peripheral blood draw supplied the PBMCs. General observations from the study: Model predictions of ophthalmopathy came a median around 7.1 months before onset.

This receptor was obtained from a woman in her twenties or thirties with Graves' ophthalmopathy. V and J are TRBV29-1 and TRBJ2-7; D call uncertain. The sequenced material came from blood. DNA for the CDR3: TGCAGCGTTGGGTTTGGGTGGAGCAGCTACGAGCAGTACTTC. This gives the protein CSVGFGWSSYEQYF.